The 20 T cell receptor beta chains below were found in one sample sequenced in a study of T cell clonotyping in hematopoietic cell transplantation (dated by TCRdb to 2020 to 2022). Library preparation used the immunoSEQ multiplex PCR assay. TCRdb limited this immuneACCESS table to in-frame rearrangements with V and J called. A share of clones is missing; checked studies link under half to unresolved V genes, and the rest is unexplained. Here the sample has about 69,000 clones; over 90% occur a single time. Of the sample, approximately 1.5% is held by the ten largest clones. The sample taken for sequencing was peripheral blood mononuclear cells. The origin of the receptors is a man in his fifties in good health. Some clones in this sample may be carry-over from other donors' samples.

The V call is TRBV15, the J call TRBJ1-3; D may be TRBD1 (5 bases). With 0 bases removed from V and 4 bases from J, the gap between germline ends came to 7 bases. This CDR3 is built from 14 residues. Germline V gives CDR1 LNHNV, CDR2 YYDKDF (reference sequence). DNA of the CDR3: TGTGCCACCAGCAGAGACAGGGCAGGAAACACCATATATTTT. Encoded protein: CATSRDRAGNTIYF.

This clone was counted between two and nine times. V usage is TRBV2 and J usage is TRBJ1-2; TRBD1 matches at 7 bases. J lost 6 bases, V lost 4 bases, and 2 bases had no gene match. The CDR3 has 12 amino acids. Germline CDR1 is SNHLY and CDR2 is FYNNEI. The CDR3, as DNA: TGTGCCAGCAGTGCGCAGGGGGATGGCTACACCTTC. Translating gives CASSAQGDGYTF.

The rearrangement links TRBV5-1 to TRBJ2-1; 7 nucleotides agree with TRBD1. There are 15 residues in the CDR3. V shed 1 base and J 5 bases; nucleotides not matched to a gene: 6. Per germline, CDR1 SGHRS and CDR2 YFSETQ. In nucleotides, the CDR3 is TGCGCCAGCAGCTTGACAGGGGCAGCGAACAATGAGCAGTTCTTC. Translating gives CASSLTGAANNEQFF.

The CDR3 DNA reads as TGTGCCAGCAGCTTAGTAACAGGAGCGGATGAAAAACTGTTTTTT. This codes for CASSLVTGADEKLFF. This chain joins TRBV7-2 and TRBJ1-4; weak D call: TRBD1 (5 bases). V was pared by 1 base and J by 6 bases, with 12 bases between. The CDR3 has 15 amino acids. Germline CDR1 SGHTA, CDR2 FQGNSA.

This chain joins TRBV7-2 and TRBJ2-1, with 7 bases identical to TRBD2. Germline loops: CDR1 SGHTA, CDR2 FQGNSA. The J segment lost 7 bases and the V segment lost 4 bases, leaving 7 bases of the junction unmatched. The CDR3 totals 14 residues. This chain's CDR3 is CASSYGGSNNEQFF. The CDR3 nucleotides read TGTGCCAGCAGCTACGGCGGGAGTAATAATGAGCAGTTCTTC.

The chain has TRBV19 and TRBJ1-5; D may be TRBD1 (6 bases). The V end lost 3 bases, the J end lost 3 bases, and 12 bases lay between the germline ends. Germline V gene sequence: CDR1 LNHDA, CDR2 SQIVND (reference sequence). CDR3 length equals 15 residues. The CDR3 region is CASSMTGQINQPQHF. In nucleotides, the CDR3 is TGTGCCAGTAGTATGACCGGACAGATCAATCAGCCCCAGCATTTT.

This clone is medium-sized. The rearrangement uses TRBV10-3 and TRBJ2-1; D might be TRBD2 (7 bases). This CDR3 region has 14 residues. V was cut by 6 bases and J by 10 bases, with 19 bases left in between. Per germline, CDR1 ENHRY and CDR2 SYGVKD. Written as DNA, the CDR3 is TGTGCCATCAGCGGGACACCCGGGGGGAGGGAGCAGTTCTTC. It encodes CAISGTPGGREQFF.

The V gene is TRBV6-1, the J gene TRBJ2-7; D is ambiguous. The V end lost 2 bases, the J end lost 6 bases, and 8 bases lay between the germline ends. The CDR3 extends over 12 amino acids. CDR1 MNHNS and CDR2 SASEGT come from the germline V gene. The CDR3 DNA sequence: TGTGCCAGCAGTGAAATCCGTATCGAGCAGTACTTC. The encoded protein is CASSEIRIEQYF.

The chain couples TRBV6-5 to TRBJ2-5; TRBD2 might be the D (5 bases). CDR3 length: 16 amino acids. Between the trimmed V and J ends, which lost 0 bases and 2 bases, there was a span of 13 bases. In germline, CDR1 is MNHEY, CDR2 SVGAGI. CDR3 region: CASSYSGLPLQETQYF. The CDR3 DNA sequence: TGTGCCAGCAGTTACTCCGGACTGCCCTTACAAGAGACCCAGTACTTC.

The CDR3 loop reads CASSLDRWVADTQYF. The CDR3 DNA is TGCGCCAGCAGCTTGGATCGATGGGTTGCAGATACGCAGTATTTT. The gene calls are TRBV5-1 and TRBJ2-3; D not certain. Trimming pared 0 bases from V and 4 bases from J, leaving 12 bases between. The germline gives CDR1 SGHRS, CDR2 YFSETQ. CDR3 length equals 15 residues.

This clone was found a few times. The chain is built from TRBV7-9 and TRBJ2-2, with D possibly TRBD1 on 6 matching bases. CDR3 length: 14 amino acids. Germline CDR1 is SEHNR and CDR2 is FQNEAQ (reference sequence). V shed 5 bases and J shed 4 bases, with 11 bases lying between them. This chain's CDR3 is CASSLTGPTGELFF. The CDR3 DNA reads as TGTGCCAGCAGCCTTACAGGGCCCACCGGGGAGCTGTTTTTT.

This chain connects TRBV19 to TRBJ2-3; 8 bases are a match to TRBD2. CDR3 length equals 17 residues. Per the germline V gene, CDR1 is LNHDA and CDR2 is SQIVND (reference sequence). V gave up 1 base and J gave up 4 bases; unmatched junction bases: 10. CDR3 sequence (DNA): TGTGCCAGTAGTATAGCGTCCGGACTAGCCAAGGCAGATACGCAGTATTTT. This encodes CASSIASGLAKADTQYF.

The chain employs TRBV11-2 and TRBJ2-1, with D maybe TRBD2 (5 bases). The CDR3 has 14 residues. V was cut by 2 bases and J by 8 bases, with 13 bases left in between. Germline CDR1 is SGHAT and CDR2 is FQNNGV. CDR3 sequence reads: CASSLMWRSDEQFF. The DNA of the CDR3 is TGTGCCAGCAGCTTAATGTGGCGTAGCGATGAGCAGTTCTTC.

V and J are TRBV29-1 and TRBJ2-1, with 7 bases aligning to TRBD2. V shed 2 bases, J shed 5 bases, and the junction held 6 bases outside the gene matches. Germline values: CDR1 SQVTM, CDR2 ANQGSEA. CDR3 length: 14 amino acids. The CDR3 here is CSVERETSNNEQFF. In DNA, the CDR3 is TGCAGCGTTGAAAGGGAGACTAGCAACAATGAGCAGTTCTTC.

The chain uses TRBV6-1 and TRBJ1-2; maybe TRBD1 (6 bases). Germline CDR1 is MNHNS and CDR2 is SASEGT. The V gene lost 5 bases and the J gene lost 8 bases, with 21 bases spanning the gap. The CDR3 is made up of 15 amino acids. The DNA of the CDR3 is TGTGCCAGCAGTCTACAAACTCAGGGGCGTCGGGGCTACACCTTC. Its protein is CASSLQTQGRRGYTF.

The chain joins TRBV25-1 to TRBJ2-1; D ambiguous. Trimming removed 2 bases at V and 9 bases at J, with 11 bases between. The CDR3 is 13 amino acids. CDR1 MGHDK and CDR2 SYGVNS come from the germline V gene. CDR3 protein: CASSEPAASEQFF. The CDR3 nucleotides are TGTGCCAGCAGTGAACCTGCAGCTAGTGAGCAGTTCTTC.

The V gene is TRBV14, the J gene TRBJ2-7, with 9 positions matching TRBD1. The CDR3 spans 15 residues. With V trimmed by 4 bases and J by 3 bases, 7 bases remained unmatched. In germline, CDR1 is SGHDN, CDR2 FVKESK. This CDR3 is CASSPHRGQVYEQYF. The CDR3 DNA follows: TGTGCCAGCAGCCCCCACAGGGGGCAAGTCTACGAGCAGTACTTC.

The genes are TRBV30 and TRBJ1-1, with D possibly TRBD1 on 5 matching bases. V was trimmed by 4 bases and J by 0 bases, leaving 12 bases between them. This CDR3 contains 14 residues. From germline, CDR1 is GTSNPN and CDR2 SVGIG (reference sequence). CDR3 DNA sequence: TGTGCCTGGAAGCAGGGAAGTCTGAACACTGAAGCTTTCTTT. Its protein product is CAWKQGSLNTEAFF.

The DNA for the CDR3 is TGTGCCAGCAGGCTCGGGCCTCCGACAGATACGCAGTATTTT. Protein: CASRLGPPTDTQYF. The rearrangement joins TRBV6-5 to TRBJ2-3, with D unclear. The germline V gene encodes CDR1 MNHEY and CDR2 SVGAGI. This CDR3 has 14 amino acids. The germline V and J ends were trimmed by 6 bases and 3 bases, with 13 bases remaining between them.

V and J are TRBV7-2 and TRBJ1-2; maybe TRBD1 (6 bases). The germline gives CDR1 SGHTA, CDR2 FQGNSA. CDR3 length: 14 residues. Trimming cost V 4 bases and J 4 bases, with 13 bases left between them. CDR3 in DNA: TGTGCCAGCAGCTCCTGGACAGTCACCTATGGCTACACCTTC. Protein: CASSSWTVTYGYTF.